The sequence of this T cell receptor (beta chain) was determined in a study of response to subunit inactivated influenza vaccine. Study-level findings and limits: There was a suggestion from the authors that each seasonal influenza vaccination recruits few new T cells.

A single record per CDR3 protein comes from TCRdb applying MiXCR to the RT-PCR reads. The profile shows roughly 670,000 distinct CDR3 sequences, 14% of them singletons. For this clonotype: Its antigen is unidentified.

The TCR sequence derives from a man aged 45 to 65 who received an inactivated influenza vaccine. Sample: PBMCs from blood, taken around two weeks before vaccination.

The chain's CDR3 is CASSHQLVGDEQFF. DNA for the CDR3: TGTGCCAGCAGCCATCAGCTAGTGGGGGATGAGCAGTTCTTC. The gene calls are TRBV14 and TRBJ2-1, with D tentatively TRBD1 or TRBD2 (5 bases each). This CDR3 comprises 14 residues. V dropped 3 bases and J dropped 8 bases, with 14 bases sitting between them. Germline assignment: CDR1 SGHDN and CDR2 FVKESK.